This entry features one T cell receptor beta chain sequence. This entry is derived from a study of Tregs in tolerant kidney transplant recipients. Profiled with immunoSEQ multiplex PCR; TCRdb holds only in-frame clones, not every one. The table lists 110,000 or so clones, around 89% of them singletons. Germline assignment: CDR1 SGHTA and CDR2 FQGNSA. With 1 base removed from V and 7 bases from J, the gap between germline ends came to 10 bases. CDR3 length equals 13 residues. The receptor comes from a human donor who received a combined kidney and bone marrow transplant. Sequenced here: CD4+ T cells from blood, sampled before the transplant. The rearrangement joins TRBV7-2 to TRBJ2-5, with D uncertain. The CDR3 DNA sequence: TGTGCCAGCAGCTTAGATCTACCGGGGACCCAGTACTTC. Its translation is CASSLDLPGTQYF.